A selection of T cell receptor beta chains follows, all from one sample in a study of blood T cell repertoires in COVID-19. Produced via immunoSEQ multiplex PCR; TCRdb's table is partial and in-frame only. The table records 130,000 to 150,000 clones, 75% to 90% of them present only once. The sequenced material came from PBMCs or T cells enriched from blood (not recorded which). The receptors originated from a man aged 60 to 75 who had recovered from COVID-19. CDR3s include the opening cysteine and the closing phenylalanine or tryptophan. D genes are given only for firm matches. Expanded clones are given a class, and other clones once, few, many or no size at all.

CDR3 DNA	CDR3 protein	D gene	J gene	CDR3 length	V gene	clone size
TGTGCCAGCAGCAGGCCGACAGGGTGGAACACTGAAGCTTTCTTT	CASSRPTGWNTEAFF	TRBD1	TRBJ1-1	15	TRBV9	NA
TGTGCCAGCAGTTTTAGGCGGAATACGCAGTATTTT	CASSFRRNTQYF	NA	TRBJ2-3	12	TRBV28	NA
TGCGCCAGCAGCTCCCCCCGAGGACAAACCCAAGGGGAGCAGTACTTC	CASSSPRGQTQGEQYF	NA	TRBJ2-7	16	TRBV5-1	NA
TGTGCCAGCAGCACCACAGGGAGTGGGGGATCCACTGAAGCTTTCTTT	CASSTTGSGGSTEAFF	NA	TRBJ1-1	16	TRBV28	NA
TGTGCCTGGCAGGGTACGGACACTGAAGCTTTCTTT	CAWQGTDTEAFF	NA	TRBJ1-1	12	TRBV30	NA
TGTGCCACCAGTGATTCACAGGAGTGGACGGACCCAACGGCCCAGCATTTT	CATSDSQEWTDPTAQHF	NA	TRBJ1-5	17	TRBV24-1	NA
TGTGCCAGCAGCCAAGAATTGGGGCGGGGGTCCTACAATGAGCAGTTCTTC	CASSQELGRGSYNEQFF	TRBD2	TRBJ2-1	17	TRBV3-1/TRBV3-2	NA
TGTGCCAGCAGCTCGACAGGCCTCAACTCTGGAAACACCATATATTTT	CASSSTGLNSGNTIYF	NA	TRBJ1-3	16	TRBV5-5	NA
TGTGCCTGGAGTGCCCTTAGTTATAATTCACCCCTCCACTTT	CAWSALSYNSPLHF	NA	TRBJ1-6	14	TRBV30	NA
TGTGCCAGCTCACCACGCCAGGGATCTAACACCGGGGAGCTGTTTTTT	CASSPRQGSNTGELFF	NA	TRBJ2-2	16	TRBV18	few
TGTGCCAGTAGTCTTCGGACAGGGGGCGGCGGCGGGGAGCTGTTTTTT	CASSLRTGGGGGELFF	TRBD1	TRBJ2-2	16	TRBV19	NA
TGTGCCAGCAGTGCCGGGACAGGGTACACCGGGGAGCTGTTTTTT	CASSAGTGYTGELFF	TRBD1	TRBJ2-2	15	TRBV6-4	NA
TGTGCCAGCAGCCAAGGCCCCGTGACTAGCGGGAGGAGGATGGGGGAGCAGTACTTC	CASSQGPVTSGRRMGEQYF	TRBD2	TRBJ2-7	19	TRBV14	NA
TGTGCCAGCAGTGGCCGGGGATGGACAGATACGCAGTATTTT	CASSGRGWTDTQYF	NA	TRBJ2-3	14	TRBV6-4	NA
TGTGCCAGCAGCAAGGGGAGCCGGACAGGACAAGAGACCCAGTACTTC	CASSKGSRTGQETQYF	NA	TRBJ2-5	16	TRBV21-1	NA